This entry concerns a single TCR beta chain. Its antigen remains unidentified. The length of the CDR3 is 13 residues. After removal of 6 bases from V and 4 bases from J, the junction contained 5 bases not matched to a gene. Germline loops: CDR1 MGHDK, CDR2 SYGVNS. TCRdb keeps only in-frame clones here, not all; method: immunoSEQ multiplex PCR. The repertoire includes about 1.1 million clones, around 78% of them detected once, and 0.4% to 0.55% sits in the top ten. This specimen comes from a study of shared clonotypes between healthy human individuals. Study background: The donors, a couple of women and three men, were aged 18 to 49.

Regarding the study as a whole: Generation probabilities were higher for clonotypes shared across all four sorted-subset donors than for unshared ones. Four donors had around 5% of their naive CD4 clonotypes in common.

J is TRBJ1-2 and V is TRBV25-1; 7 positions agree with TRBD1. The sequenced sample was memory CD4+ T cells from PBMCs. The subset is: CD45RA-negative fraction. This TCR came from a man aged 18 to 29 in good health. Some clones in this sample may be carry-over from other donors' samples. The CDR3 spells CASRAGGRYGYTF. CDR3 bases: TGTGCCAGCAGGGCAGGGGGTCGCTATGGCTACACCTTC.